Detailed here is one T cell receptor beta chain. The CDR3 length is 15 residues. Germline assignment: CDR1 KGHSH and CDR2 LQKENI. J was trimmed by 6 bases and V by 2 bases; bases with no gene match: 8. This entry is derived from a study of T-cell memory formation after mild COVID-19. As for the study in general: TCR clusters mostly belonged to single donors.

The authors produced TCR alpha and TCR beta cDNA libraries with sample barcodes and UMIs by 5'RACE using constant-segment primers. TCRdb re-analysed the 5' RACE reads in MiXCR, keeping a single row per CDR3 protein. The sample lists 190,000 or so distinct CDR3 sequences; over 9.5% were seen once. Sequenced input: PBMCs or a T cell subset sorted from them (not recorded which). This clonotype was sampled from a man younger than 35 who had mild COVID-19 (a few samples of this study predate the infection). Cell type and time point are not known. The chain employs TRBV18 and TRBJ2-3; 7 nucleotides line up with TRBD2. CDR3 protein: CASSPMAGVLDTQYF. The CDR3 DNA sequence: TGTGCCAGCTCACCAATGGCGGGGGTGCTTGATACGCAGTATTTT.